What follows are 24 T cell receptor beta chains derived from one specimen sequenced in a study of T-cell reconstitution after alpha-beta-depleted transplantation in children. Molecular barcoding with unique molecular identifiers was used for the TCRbeta library. TCRdb analysed the PCR reads with MiXCR anew, one entry per CDR3 protein. This sample has about 1,000,000 distinct CDR3 sequences, with roughly 29% found just once. This specimen was PBMCs, mostly from graft donor cells, taken 360 days after TCRalphabeta/CD19-depleted stem cell transplant. These receptors came from a boy under three years old who had a stem cell transplant for SCID, so the T cells may come from the graft donor.

This chain joins TRBV7-9 and TRBJ2-1; 7 nucleotides align to TRBD1. CDR1 and CDR2 (germline): SEHNR, FQNEAQ (reference sequence). V lost 3 bases, J lost 7 bases, and 9 bases stayed unmatched. There are 15 residues in the CDR3. CDR3 protein: CASSFVSGGVNEQFF. The CDR3 DNA reads as TGTGCCAGCAGCTTCGTGTCAGGGGGAGTTAATGAGCAGTTCTTC.

This clonotype was observed a few times. The genes are TRBV15 and TRBJ2-1, with a possible D match to TRBD2 (5 bases). The V gene lost 5 bases and the J gene lost 5 bases, with 19 bases spanning the gap. Germline V gives CDR1 LNHNV, CDR2 YYDKDF (reference sequence). The CDR3 length is 16 residues. The CDR3 loop reads CATSLDGALGDNEQFF. The CDR3 nucleotides read TGTGCCACCAGCCTGGATGGAGCACTAGGTGACAATGAGCAGTTCTTC.

The CDR3 region has the DNA TGCGCCAGCAGCTCTTGGAGAGCGGGGGACCACCAAGAGACCCAGTACTTC. Its protein is CASSSWRAGDHQETQYF. The V gene is TRBV5-1, the J gene TRBJ2-5; 8 bases are shared with TRBD2. V lost 3 bases to trimming and J lost 0 bases; unmatched junction nucleotides: 10. CDR3 size: 17 residues. The V gene's germline CDR1 is SGHRS and CDR2 YFSETQ.

V is TRBV3-1 and J is TRBJ2-2; D is unclear. V was cut by 6 bases and J by 1 base, with 15 bases left in between. The CDR3 covers 16 residues. Germline V gene data show CDR1 as LGHDT and CDR2 as YNNKEL (reference sequence). The CDR3 sequence: CASRRTNPWNTGELFF. The CDR3 region has the DNA TGTGCCAGCAGACGGACGAACCCATGGAACACCGGGGAGCTGTTTTTT. Variable domain in full (rest from reference TRBV3-1 and TRBJ2-2): DTAVSQTPKYLVTQMGNDKSIKCEQNLGHDTMYWYKQDSKKFLKIMFSYNNKELIINETVPNRFSPKSPDKAHLNLHINSLELGDSAVYFCASRRTNPWNTGELFFGEGSRLTVL.

J is TRBJ2-7 and V is TRBV7-2; 8 nucleotides align to TRBD2. J was trimmed by 4 bases and V by 5 bases; bases with no gene match: 7. The CDR3 contains 14 residues. Germline V gene sequence: CDR1 SGHTA, CDR2 FQGNSA. The CDR3 coding sequence is TGTGCCAGCAGCCCACGGGGGGGCCGGTACGAGCAGTACTTC. It codes for CASSPRGGRYEQYF. The full variable domain, rest sourced from reference TRBV7-2 and TRBJ2-7, is GAGVSQSPSNKVTEKGKDVELRCDPISGHTALYWYRQSLGQGLEFLIYFQGNSAPDKSGLPSDRFSAERTGGSVSTLTIQRTQQEDSAVYLCASSPRGGRYEQYFGPGTRLTVT.

This clonotype showed up just a few times. This chain joins TRBV7-3 and TRBJ2-7, with 7 bases aligning to TRBD2. Germline V gene lookup returns CDR1 SGHTA and CDR2 FQGTGA. This CDR3 region has 15 residues. The V segment lost 2 bases and the J segment 2 bases; nucleotides outside the gene matches: 6. The CDR3 spells CASSLELAETYEQYF. CDR3 nucleotide sequence: TGTGCCAGCAGCTTAGAGCTAGCGGAGACCTACGAGCAGTACTTC.

The chain combines TRBV10-3 with TRBJ2-3; a weak D match, TRBD1 (5 bases). V was pared by 4 bases and J by 1 base, with 9 bases between. CDR3 length: 14 amino acids. Germline CDR1 is ENHRY and CDR2 is SYGVKD. CDR3 protein: CAISGTTRTDTQYF. In nucleotides, the CDR3 is TGTGCCATCAGTGGGACAACCCGCACAGATACGCAGTATTTT.

Comment on this clonotype: The CDR3 end shows no conserved phenylalanine or tryptophan, and so a read error is likely. This chain links TRBV5-1 with TRBJ1-1; D remains unclear. The ends were cut back, 0 bases at V and 5 bases at J, with 5 bases in the middle. Looked up from germline, CDR1 is SGHRS and CDR2 is YFSETQ. This CDR3 contains 12 residues. The CDR3 here is CASSLGRTEAFS. Here the CDR3 DNA reads TGCGCCAGCAGCTTGGGGAGGACTGAAGCTTTCTCT.

This clonotype was seen only a few times. The junction departs from germline at one end; a sequencing error may be responsible. The rearrangement joins TRBV5-1 to TRBJ1-2; D gene uncertain. From germline, CDR1 is SGHRS and CDR2 YFSETQ. The CDR3 loop spans 13 amino acids. CDR3 residues: CASSSSGDYGYTF. In DNA, the CDR3 is TGTGCCAGCAGCTCGTCCGGGGATTATGGCTACACCTTC.

This clonotype has more than one count but fewer than ten. The V and J genes are TRBV24-1 and TRBJ2-3; 9 bases are a match to TRBD2. Germline loops: CDR1 KGHDR, CDR2 SFDVKD. Unmatched junction bases numbered 3, after V lost 5 bases and J lost 1 base. The CDR3 is 15 amino acids. The DNA for the CDR3 is TGTGCCACCAGTGCAGCTAGCGGGGGCACAGATACGCAGTATTTT. Translation: CATSAASGGTDTQYF.

In its sample, this clonotype was seen a few times. The J gene is TRBJ2-5, the V gene TRBV6-4; a weak D match, TRBD1 (6 bases). CDR1 is MRHNA, CDR2 SNTAGT, per germline. CDR3 length: 17 amino acids. Deletions cut 0 bases from V and 2 bases from J, with 16 bases between. The DNA for the CDR3 is TGTGCCAGCAGTGACTCGGGGGCAACTAGGGGACAAGAGACCCAGTACTTC. Protein: CASSDSGATRGQETQYF.

The CDR3 nucleotides read TGCGCCAGCAGCTTGGGCGGGACAGGCCCCGAGCAGTTCTTC. This sequence encodes CASSLGGTGPEQFF. The rearrangement joins TRBV5-1 to TRBJ2-1; 8 nucleotides align to TRBD1. This CDR3 spans 14 amino acids. V shed 0 bases and J 10 bases; nucleotides not matched to a gene: 6. The germline gives CDR1 SGHRS, CDR2 YFSETQ.

This clonotype was seen a handful of times. The V gene is TRBV24-1, the J gene TRBJ2-1, with 9 bases fitting TRBD2. The CDR3 spans 16 residues. J lost 7 bases, V lost 4 bases, and 10 bases had no gene match. From germline, CDR1 is KGHDR and CDR2 SFDVKD. The CDR3 bases are TGTGCCACCAGTGACTCCGGGACTAGCCACCCGAATGAGCAGTTCTTC. This encodes CATSDSGTSHPNEQFF.

V is TRBV7-2 and J is TRBJ2-7; D may correspond to TRBD1 or TRBD2 (5 bases each). Germline V gives CDR1 SGHTA, CDR2 FQGNSA. V lost 5 bases, J lost 3 bases, and 20 bases lay in between. The CDR3 is made up of 16 amino acids. CDR3 nucleotide sequence: TGTGCCAGCAGCCTGAAACCCGGGACGGCGAACTACGAGCAGTACTTC. Amino acids: CASSLKPGTANYEQYF.

The genes are TRBV20-1 and TRBJ2-3; no clear D. This CDR3 comprises 10 residues. Germline loops: CDR1 DFQATT, CDR2 SNEGSKA (reference sequence). V was clipped by 2 bases and J by 6 bases, with 3 bases between them. The CDR3 loop reads CSARQDTQYF. In DNA form, the CDR3 reads TGCAGTGCTAGACAGGATACGCAGTATTTT.

This sequence joins TRBV11-2 and TRBJ2-3; D is possibly TRBD1 or TRBD2 (6 bases each). The CDR3 contains 15 residues. V was trimmed by 3 bases and J by 2 bases, leaving 12 bases between them. Germline V CDR1 and CDR2: SGHAT, FQNNGV. This CDR3 reads CASSFGGPFTDTQYF. CDR3 bases: TGTGCCAGCAGCTTTGGGGGGCCCTTCACAGATACGCAGTATTTT.

V is TRBV11-3 and J is TRBJ2-3; D is uncertain. This CDR3 comprises 15 residues. In germline, CDR1 is SGHNT, CDR2 YENEEA. V lost 1 base, J lost 4 bases, and 12 bases lay in between. CDR3 coding DNA: TGTGCCAGCAGCTTAGGCCAGTACCGCTCAGATACGCAGTATTTT. This translates into CASSLGQYRSDTQYF.

This clonotype turned up a few times. V is TRBV6-5 and J is TRBJ1-3; D uncertain. CDR1 is MNHEY, CDR2 SVGAGI, per germline. This CDR3 is 13 amino acids long. Trimming took 0 bases from V and 4 from J, leaving 4 bases between them. CDR3 sequence reads: CASSYSRGNTIYF. In DNA form, the CDR3 reads TGTGCCAGCAGTTACTCGAGAGGAAACACCATATATTTT.

V gene TRBV5-1 combines with J gene TRBJ1-3, with 7 bases aligning to TRBD1. The CDR3 runs 15 residues. Trimming took 1 base from V and 3 from J; bases not matched to a gene: 4. Germline V gene data show CDR1 as SGHRS and CDR2 as YFSETQ. The CDR3 region is CASSLQGDYGNTIYF. The CDR3 DNA reads TGCGCCAGCAGCTTGCAGGGGGATTATGGAAACACCATATATTTT. The variable domain in full, with the rest retrieved from reference TRBV5-1 and TRBJ1-3, is KAGVTQTPRYLIKTRGQQVTLSCSPISGHRSVSWYQQTPGQGLQFLFEYFSETQRNKGNFPGRFSGRQFSNSRSEMNVSTLELGDSALYLCASSLQGDYGNTIYFGEGSWLTVV.

This clonotype appeared a few times. J is TRBJ2-3 and V is TRBV4-3; D perhaps matches TRBD1 (5 bases). The CDR3 extends over 15 amino acids. V lost 2 bases to trimming and J lost 2 bases, with 11 bases between them. Per the germline V gene, CDR1 is LGHNA and CDR2 is YSLEER. The CDR3 sequence is CASSQQGFTTDTQYF. Here the CDR3 DNA reads TGCGCCAGCAGCCAACAGGGTTTCACCACAGATACGCAGTATTTT.

This clonotype has more than one count but fewer than ten. The CDR3 protein is CASSRNRGEAFF. CDR3 DNA: TGTGCCAGCAGTCGAAATAGGGGTGAAGCTTTCTTT. The chain links TRBV6-5 to TRBJ1-1; D may be TRBD1 (5 bases). The germline V gene has CDR1 MNHEY and CDR2 SVGAGI. This CDR3 is 12 amino acids long. V was shortened by 5 bases and J by 7 bases, with 11 bases between the two germline ends.

The CDR3 DNA reads TGTGCCAGCAGCCCCGTCCCGCTAGCGGGGGGGCGAACCGGGGAGCTGTTTTTT. Translation gives CASSPVPLAGGRTGELFF. The genes are TRBV6-1 and TRBJ2-2, with 12 bases that match TRBD2. With V trimmed by 6 bases and J by 5 bases, 13 bases remained unmatched. The CDR3 covers 18 residues. Germline lookup yields CDR1 MNHNS and CDR2 SASEGT.

The rearrangement links TRBV4-2 to TRBJ2-5; no reliable D call. The CDR3 extends over 15 amino acids. Trimming removed 0 bases from V and 0 bases from J, with 8 bases in between. Germline loops: CDR1 LGHNA, CDR2 YNFKEQ. The CDR3 loop reads CASSQDIRYQETQYF. The CDR3 coding sequence is TGTGCCAGCAGCCAAGATATTCGCTACCAAGAGACCCAGTACTTC.

The chain uses TRBV20-1 and TRBJ2-7, with D tentatively TRBD1 (5 bases). Germline-derived CDR1 and CDR2 are DFQATT and SNEGSKA (reference sequence). The V end was cut by 5 bases, the J end by 2 bases, with 16 bases between. The CDR3 is made up of 14 amino acids. This CDR3 reads CSAPRVNPTYEQYF. CDR3 sequence (DNA): TGCAGTGCTCCCAGGGTTAACCCTACCTACGAGCAGTACTTC.